These T cell receptor beta chains were read from a single sample in a study of cytomegalovirus exposure and HLA in healthy donors. Data came from immunoSEQ multiplex PCR; TCRdb stores just in-frame clones and leaves some out. The table lists tens of thousands of clones, 65% to 75% of them singletons. The sample comprised PBMCs. The receptors derive from a man aged 25 to 45 in good health and CMV-seronegative. Both conserved end residues are part of each CDR3. The order of the fields is V gene, CDR3 protein.

v_gene: TRBV5-4; CDR3aa: CASSFQDRDYEQYF
v_gene: TRBV5-4; CDR3aa: CASSRNRGDEQFF
v_gene: TRBV5-1; CDR3aa: CASSSDSPYEQYF
v_gene: TRBV29-1; CDR3aa: CSVDRTGVGAEAFF
v_gene: TRBV6-5; CDR3aa: CASSLWGEQPQHF
v_gene: TRBV28; CDR3aa: CASGSTRVNEKLFF
v_gene: TRBV27; CDR3aa: CASSRDGSGNQPQHF
v_gene: TRBV30; CDR3aa: CAWSGGFSYGYPF
v_gene: TRBV29-1; CDR3aa: CSVEDNRQTIGAFF
v_gene: TRBV6-6; CDR3aa: CASRTGFEAFF
v_gene: TRBV27; CDR3aa: CASSLTQGMNTEAFF
v_gene: TRBV28; CDR3aa: CASSSGFYEQYF
v_gene: TRBV6-5; CDR3aa: CASSYTGIEAFF
v_gene: TRBV6-6; CDR3aa: CASSYLASAGETQYF
v_gene: TRBV18; CDR3aa: CASSPLGRGNSPLHF
v_gene: TRBV6-1; CDR3aa: CASSITGISGNTIYF
v_gene: TRBV28; CDR3aa: CASSSSAAGRSYEQYF
v_gene: TRBV10-1; CDR3aa: CASSESAPRGPLHF
v_gene: TRBV6-6; CDR3aa: CASSPTESYEQYF
v_gene: TRBV15; CDR3aa: CATSRDTGNGYTF
v_gene: TRBV29-1; CDR3aa: CSVEQAYGNTIYF
v_gene: TRBV5-1; CDR3aa: CASSLLGDSYEQYF
v_gene: TRBV2; CDR3aa: CASSTEALNEKLFF
v_gene: TRBV5-1; CDR3aa: CASSGTSGASYEQYF
v_gene: TRBV19; CDR3aa: CASSPDRVQPQHF
v_gene: TRBV30; CDR3aa: CAWGGQDHEKLFF
v_gene: TRBV14; CDR3aa: CASSQIGGAGTDTQYF
v_gene: TRBV5-3; CDR3aa: CARSLGRTRNLTDTQYF
v_gene: TRBV2; CDR3aa: CASSEWHNENIQYF
v_gene: TRBV5-6; CDR3aa: CASSLRGVEQYF
v_gene: TRBV19; CDR3aa: CASNQGAGYGYTF
v_gene: TRBV4-2; CDR3aa: CASSQWGLAERGGTGELFF
v_gene: TRBV6-5; CDR3aa: CASTGGSGYTF
v_gene: TRBV6-5; CDR3aa: CASRTGEEYRYTF
v_gene: TRBV6-5; CDR3aa: CASSYLSGDADTQYF
v_gene: TRBV19; CDR3aa: CASSVYPGLAGPNNEQFF
v_gene: TRBV7-2; CDR3aa: CASSLAAGPPLNYGYTF
v_gene: TRBV7-3; CDR3aa: CASSPLTGPGTQYF
v_gene: TRBV5-1; CDR3aa: CASSSIAGSYEQYF
v_gene: TRBV28; CDR3aa: CASSPFGGPSYNEQFF
v_gene: TRBV5-1; CDR3aa: CASSPNLAGGPWTGELFF
v_gene: TRBV7-3; CDR3aa: CASSSSSGANVLTF
v_gene: TRBV7-9; CDR3aa: CASSLVDIDYEQYF
v_gene: TRBV7-2; CDR3aa: CASSLATGAYEQYF
v_gene: TRBV10-3; CDR3aa: CAIGAARGYTF
v_gene: TRBV18; CDR3aa: CASSPPDRGMNTEAFF
v_gene: TRBV27; CDR3aa: CASYSSDRTPEAFF
v_gene: TRBV4-3; CDR3aa: CASSQDSAPSGNTIYF
v_gene: TRBV7-9; CDR3aa: CSSSVAGTGLQILSGYTF
v_gene: TRBV30; CDR3aa: CAWRADTSQPQHF
v_gene: TRBV9; CDR3aa: CASSKIGQLNTEAFF
v_gene: TRBV7-3; CDR3aa: CASSLNPGTYEQYF
v_gene: TRBV5-1; CDR3aa: CASSLDGDMNTEAFF